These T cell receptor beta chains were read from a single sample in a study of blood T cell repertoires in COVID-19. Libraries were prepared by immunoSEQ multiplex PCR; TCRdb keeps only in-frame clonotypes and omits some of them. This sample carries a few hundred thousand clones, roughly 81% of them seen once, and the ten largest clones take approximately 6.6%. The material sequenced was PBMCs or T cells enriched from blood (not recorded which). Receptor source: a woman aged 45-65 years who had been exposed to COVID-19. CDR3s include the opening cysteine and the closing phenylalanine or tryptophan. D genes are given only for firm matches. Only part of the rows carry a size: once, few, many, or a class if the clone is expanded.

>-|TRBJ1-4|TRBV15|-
TGTGCCACCAGCAAGAGTTGGGAGGGTGAAAAACTGTTTTTT
CATSKSWEGEKLFF
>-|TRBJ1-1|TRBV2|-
TGTGCCAGCAAGGGGAAGAACACTGAAGCTTTCTTT
CASKGKNTEAFF
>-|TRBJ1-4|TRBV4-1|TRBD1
TGCGCCAGCAGCCAAGAGGGGTCGGGACAGGGTAATGAAAAACTGTTTTTT
CASSQEGSGQGNEKLFF
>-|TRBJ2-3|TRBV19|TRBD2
TGTGCCAGTAGCCCAAGAGGACTAGCGGACACAGATACGCAGTATTTT
CASSPRGLADTDTQYF
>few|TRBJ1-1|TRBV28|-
TGTGCCAGCAGTAAGGGAGGGCTGAACACTGAAGCTTTCTTT
CASSKGGLNTEAFF
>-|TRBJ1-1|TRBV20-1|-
TGCAGTGCTAGCCGACAAGCTCGAGCTTTCTTT
CSASRQARAFF
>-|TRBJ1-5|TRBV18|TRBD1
TGTGCCAGCTCCCGACAGGGGATGAATCAGCCCCAGCATTTT
CASSRQGMNQPQHF
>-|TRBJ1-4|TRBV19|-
TGTGCCAGTAGTGGAGGATTTATGAGTGAAAAACTGTTTTTT
CASSGGFMSEKLFF
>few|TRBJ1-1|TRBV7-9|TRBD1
TGTGCCAGCAGCCGAAATATACAGGGGGCGAGTGAAGCTTTCTTT
CASSRNIQGASEAFF
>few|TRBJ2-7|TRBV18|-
TGTGCCAGCTCACCAATCCCGGGTTTAGAGCAGTACTTC
CASSPIPGLEQYF
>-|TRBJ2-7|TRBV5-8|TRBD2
TGTGCCAGCAGCTTTGGGGGGGATCCGATACCCTACGAGCAGTACTTC
CASSFGGDPIPYEQYF
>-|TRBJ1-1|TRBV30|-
TGTGCCTGGACTACAGGTACTGAAGCTTTCTTT
CAWTTGTEAFF
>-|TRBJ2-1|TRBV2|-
TGTGCCAGCATCCAGGCCTCTTACAATGAGCAGTTCTTC
CASIQASYNEQFF
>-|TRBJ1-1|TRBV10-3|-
TGTGCCATCAGTGAGTACGGGGGTACTGAAGCTTTCTTT
CAISEYGGTEAFF
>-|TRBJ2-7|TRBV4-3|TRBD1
TGCGCCAGCAGCCAAGATACTCGACAGGGGTTATACGAGCAGTACTTC
CASSQDTRQGLYEQYF
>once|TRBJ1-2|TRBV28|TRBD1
TGTGCCAGCCTCTTAGGGACAGCCAACTATGGCTACACCTTC
CASLLGTANYGYTF